These 13 T cell receptor beta chains originate from one sample sequenced in a study of shared clonotypes between healthy human individuals. The method was immunoSEQ multiplex PCR; TCRdb's version includes in-frame clones alone and lacks a portion of them. This sample has some 2.4 million clones; approximately 93% occur once, and the top ten carry 0.36%. The sequenced sample was naive CD4+ T cells from PBMCs. This sample's subset: CD45RA+ positively selected. These TCRs come from a man between 18 and 35 years old in good health. Some clones in this sample may be carry-over from other donors' samples.

The rearrangement links TRBV7-2 to TRBJ2-3; 7 bases are a match to TRBD2. Trimming cost V 9 bases and J 2 bases; bases outside gene matches: 11. Germline V CDR1 and CDR2: SGHTA, FQGNSA. This CDR3 is 15 amino acids long. CDR3: CASNLWGRATDTQYF. DNA for the CDR3: TGTGCCAGTAACCTGTGGGGGAGGGCCACAGATACGCAGTATTTT.

The rearrangement joins TRBV4-3 to TRBJ2-7; 9 bases are a match to TRBD1. Germline CDR1 is LGHNA and CDR2 is YSLEER. Trimming at V came to 4 bases and at J to 2 bases, leaving 9 bases not matched to a gene. The CDR3 is made up of 16 amino acids. The CDR3 region is CASSLLPGQGTYEQYF. Written as DNA, the CDR3 is TGCGCCAGCAGCCTCCTACCGGGACAGGGCACCTACGAGCAGTACTTC.

The rearrangement uses TRBV5-1 and TRBJ1-2; TRBD1 matches at 7 bases. J gave up 9 bases and V 0 bases, and 11 bases lay outside the gene matches. The CDR3 runs 15 residues. Germline V gives CDR1 SGHRS, CDR2 YFSETQ. CDR3 sequence reads: CASSLVGGRDSSYTF. The DNA for the CDR3 is TGCGCCAGCAGCTTGGTCGGTGGGCGGGACAGCAGCTACACCTTC.

The rearrangement uses TRBV5-1 and TRBJ2-3; 9 nucleotides match TRBD2. Per the germline V gene, CDR1 is SGHRS and CDR2 is YFSETQ. The CDR3 has 14 amino acids. V trimming: 5 bases; J trimming: 7 bases; junction bases outside the gene matches: 8. CDR3 residues: CASRTGTSLNTQYF. Here the CDR3 DNA reads TGCGCCAGCAGAACCGGGACTAGCCTGAATACGCAGTATTTT.

This clone showed up just once. The V and J genes are TRBV29-1 and TRBJ2-5; TRBD2 might be the D (6 bases). There are 15 residues in the CDR3. V was trimmed by 5 bases and J by 2 bases, leaving 18 bases between them. Germline CDR1 is SQVTM and CDR2 is ANQGSEA. The chain's CDR3 is CSVSTSPWIQETQYF. Written as DNA, the CDR3 is TGCAGCGTTTCCACTAGCCCTTGGATTCAAGAGACCCAGTACTTC.

The CDR3 region is CATRGGENTEAFF. The CDR3 region has the DNA TGCGCCACCCGGGGGGGGGAGAACACTGAAGCTTTCTTT. The chain carries TRBV5-1 and TRBJ1-1, with D tentatively TRBD1 (5 bases). The CDR3 runs to 13 residues. Germline-derived CDR1 and CDR2 are SGHRS and YFSETQ. V gave up 9 bases and J gave up 1 base, with 13 bases separating them.

The chain couples TRBV7-3 to TRBJ2-7, with 11 bases aligning to TRBD1. CDR1 SGHTA and CDR2 FQGTGA come from the germline V gene. V was clipped by 6 bases and J by 0 bases; unmatched bases: 4. The CDR3 contains 15 residues. CDR3 bases: TGTGCCAGCAGTACCGGGACAGGGGGCTCCTACGAGCAGTACTTC. This codes for CASSTGTGGSYEQYF.

The V gene is TRBV7-2, the J gene TRBJ2-1; no definite D call. CDR1 is SGHTA and CDR2 is FQGNSA in the germline V gene. CDR3 size: 17 residues. V lost 5 bases, J lost 4 bases, and 21 bases lay in between. The CDR3 reads CASSPPEGGGFYNEQFF. In DNA form, the CDR3 reads TGTGCCAGCAGCCCCCCTGAAGGTGGCGGTTTTTACAATGAGCAGTTCTTC.

The CDR3 is CASSIGRAAANEQFF. In DNA form, the CDR3 reads TGTGCCAGTAGTATCGGAAGAGCCGCGGCCAATGAGCAGTTCTTC. The V call is TRBV19, the J call TRBJ2-1; D not resolved. CDR3 length: 15 residues. The germline gives CDR1 LNHDA, CDR2 SQIVND (reference sequence). The V end lost 3 bases, the J end lost 6 bases, and 15 bases lay between the germline ends. Variable domain in full (rest from reference TRBV19 and TRBJ2-1): DGGITQSPKYLFRKEGQNVTLSCEQNLNHDAMYWYRQDPGQGLRLIYYSQIVNDFQKGDIAEGYSVSREKKESFPLTVTSAQKNPTAFYLCASSIGRAAANEQFFGPGTRLTVL.

The rearrangement uses TRBV7-2 and TRBJ1-1; D unresolved. There are 13 residues in the CDR3. Trimming shortened V by 5 bases and J by 8 bases, and 15 bases separated the two germline ends. Germline V gene lookup returns CDR1 SGHTA and CDR2 FQGNSA. CDR3: CASSRTTLIEAFF. CDR3 in DNA: TGTGCCAGCAGCCGAACGACACTAATCGAAGCTTTCTTT.

V is TRBV5-1 and J is TRBJ1-2; 8 positions agree with TRBD1. The V and J ends lost 4 bases and 3 bases, in that order; junction bases with no gene match: 11. Germline V CDR1 and CDR2: SGHRS, YFSETQ. The CDR3 sequence is 16 residues long. The CDR3 is CASSAARQGRDYGYTF. CDR3 in DNA: TGCGCCAGCAGCGCCGCCCGACAGGGGCGCGACTATGGCTACACCTTC.

The chain's CDR3 is CASSFLAGSLTYNEQFF. For the CDR3, the DNA is TGTGCCAGCAGTTTTCTAGCGGGTTCCTTAACCTACAATGAGCAGTTCTTC. The V and J genes are TRBV27 and TRBJ2-1, with 8 bases lining up with TRBD2. Per the germline V gene, CDR1 is MNHEY and CDR2 is SMNVEV (reference sequence). Germline trimming cut 3 bases from V and 2 bases from J; bases unmatched to any gene: 9. The CDR3 consists of 17 residues.

V is TRBV7-3 and J is TRBJ2-1; 8 nucleotides agree with TRBD2. CDR1 is SGHTA, CDR2 FQGTGA, per germline. The CDR3 contains 16 residues. After removal of 3 bases from V and 3 bases from J, the junction contained 7 bases not matched to a gene. In DNA form, the CDR3 reads TGTGCCAGCAGCTTCAAAGCGGGAGTAAGCTACAATGAGCAGTTCTTC. It translates to CASSFKAGVSYNEQFF. Variable domain in full (rest from reference TRBV7-3 and TRBJ2-1): GAGVSQTPSNKVTEKGKYVELRCDPISGHTALYWYRQSLGQGPEFLIYFQGTGAADDSGLPNDRFFAVRPEGSVSTLKIQRTERGDSAVYLCASSFKAGVSYNEQFFGPGTRLTVL.